The 10 T cell receptor beta chains in this list originate from one sample, sequenced in a study of PD-L1 blockade in urothelial cancer. The time point is: pretreatment peripheral blood. The method was immunoSEQ multiplex PCR; TCRdb's version includes in-frame clones alone and lacks a portion of them. The top ten hold 25% of the sample, which has roughly 40,000 clones, approximately 90% seen once. Sequenced material: PBMCs, taken around atezolizumab (anti-PD-L1) treatment. All receptors derive from a donor at least 40 years old with urothelial cancer.

The chain combines TRBV5-8 with TRBJ2-4, with D perhaps TRBD1 (5 bases). Trimming took off 6 bases at V and 0 bases at J, with 16 bases between the two ends. Germline-derived CDR1 and CDR2 are SGHTS and YDEGEE. The CDR3 extends over 16 amino acids. DNA of the CDR3: TGTGCCAGCACCCCAACCAAGGGGCTAGCCAAAAACATTCAGTACTTC. Translation gives CASTPTKGLAKNIQYF.

CDR3 in amino acids: CASSQVGQGGQETQYF. CDR3 bases: TGCGCCAGCAGCCAAGTCGGACAGGGGGGCCAAGAGACCCAGTACTTC. The chain couples TRBV4-3 to TRBJ2-5; 10 bases align to TRBD1. Germline V gives CDR1 LGHNA, CDR2 YSLEER. The CDR3 runs 16 residues. Germline trimming cut 1 base from V and 1 base from J; bases unmatched to any gene: 3.

The chain joins TRBV27 to TRBJ2-1, with a possible D match to TRBD1 (6 bases). V lost 2 bases and J 0 bases, leaving 11 bases between the germline ends. The length of the CDR3 is 16 residues. The germline V gene encodes CDR1 MNHEY and CDR2 SMNVEV (reference sequence). This CDR3 reads CASSLRGTSSYNEQFF. The CDR3 region has the DNA TGTGCCAGCAGTTTAAGGGGGACCAGCTCCTACAATGAGCAGTTCTTC.

This clone showed up just once. The genes are TRBV5-1 and TRBJ1-2, with TRBD1 identical over 9 bases. The junction had 8 bases not matched to a gene; V was cut back by 4 bases and J by 4 bases. The germline V gene has CDR1 SGHRS and CDR2 YFSETQ. The CDR3 contains 15 residues. The CDR3 loop reads CASSPRDRDIYGYTF. The CDR3 region has the DNA TGCGCCAGCAGCCCCCGGGACAGGGACATCTATGGCTACACCTTC.

The chain carries TRBV13 and TRBJ2-7, with D possibly being TRBD1 (6 bases). Germline CDR1 reads PRHDT; CDR2 reads FYEKMQ (reference sequence). V lost 0 bases and J lost 3, with 12 bases in between. The CDR3 loop spans 15 amino acids. CDR3 loop: CASSLGDRGGYEQYF. CDR3 coding DNA: TGTGCCAGCAGCTTAGGGGACAGAGGAGGCTACGAGCAGTACTTC.

The rearrangement links TRBV11-2 to TRBJ2-5, with TRBD1 matching over 9 bases. Unmatched junction bases numbered 11, after V lost 5 bases and J lost 4 bases. CDR3 size: 16 residues. Germline CDR1 is SGHAT and CDR2 is FQNNGV. CDR3 in amino acids: CASSPRGTGMRETQYF. CDR3 DNA: TGTGCCAGCAGCCCGCGGGGGACAGGGATGCGAGAGACCCAGTACTTC.

The V gene is TRBV27, the J gene TRBJ2-7, with TRBD2 matching 7 bases. Germline CDR1 is MNHEY and CDR2 is SMNVEV (reference sequence). CDR3 length: 13 residues. Trimming at V came to 5 bases and at J to 6 bases, leaving 7 bases not matched to a gene. This chain's CDR3 is CASSTGLNSEQYF. DNA for the CDR3: TGTGCCAGCAGTACGGGACTAAATTCCGAGCAGTACTTC.

The rearrangement joins TRBV15 to TRBJ2-5; the match to TRBD2 covers 8 bases. There are 15 residues in the CDR3. Losses at the gene ends were 0 bases for V and 4 bases for J; bases not matched to a gene: 4. The V gene's germline CDR1 is LNHNV and CDR2 YYDKDF (reference sequence). This CDR3 is CATSRDTLAGETQYF. Here the CDR3 DNA reads TGTGCCACCAGCAGAGATACCCTAGCGGGAGAGACCCAGTACTTC.

This chain links TRBV6-6 with TRBJ1-2; D is unresolved. V was shortened by 5 bases and J by 4 bases, with 14 bases between the two germline ends. Germline V lookup: CDR1 MNHNY, CDR2 SVGAGI (reference sequence). The CDR3 totals 14 residues. The CDR3 coding sequence is TGTGCCAGCAGTCCCGCCCGGGGTTCCTATGGCTACACCTTC. As protein: CASSPARGSYGYTF.

The rearrangement uses TRBV5-4 and TRBJ1-2; a weak D match, TRBD1 (5 bases). This CDR3 has 15 residues. Trimming removed 0 bases at V and 4 bases at J, with 13 bases between. Per the germline V gene, CDR1 is SGHNT and CDR2 is YYREEE (reference sequence). The CDR3: CASSLGRDLVYGYTF. DNA of the CDR3: TGTGCCAGCAGCTTGGGCAGGGACTTAGTCTATGGCTACACCTTC.